What follows are 31 T cell receptor beta chains derived from one specimen sequenced in a study of blood T cell repertoires in COVID-19 (dated by TCRdb to about 2020). Libraries were built with the immunoSEQ multiplex PCR assay. Held by TCRdb, this immuneACCESS table contains in-frame sequences only and omits some clones. Under half of the omission traces to an unresolved V gene where checked; the cause of the rest is unknown. This sample holds roughly 400,000 clones; 70% to 90% were observed only once. In total, the top ten clones hold roughly 1.4% of the sample. Sequenced input: PBMCs or T cells enriched from blood (not recorded which). The receptors derive from a woman aged 18-29 years who had been exposed to COVID-19.

This clone was detected once. The chain recombines TRBV19 with TRBJ2-5; D is uncertain. The CDR3 length is 13 residues. Trimming took off 3 bases at V and 5 bases at J, with 10 bases between the two ends. Germline lookup yields CDR1 LNHDA and CDR2 SQIVND (reference sequence). The CDR3 reads CASSIQVFETQYF. The CDR3 coding sequence is TGTGCCAGTAGTATCCAGGTCTTCGAGACCCAGTACTTC.

The chain carries TRBV6-2 or TRBV6-3 and TRBJ1-1; TRBD1 aligns across 7 bases. Germline lookup yields CDR1 MNHEY and CDR2 SVGEGT. V lost 2 bases, J lost 1 base, and 13 bases stayed unmatched. The CDR3 is made up of 18 amino acids. The CDR3: CASSYDRDSFKPNTEAFF. Here the CDR3 DNA reads TGTGCCAGCAGTTACGACCGGGACAGCTTTAAACCGAACACTGAAGCTTTCTTT.

This chain connects TRBV28 to TRBJ2-7, with D maybe TRBD1 (5 bases). CDR1 is MDHEN and CDR2 is SYDVKM in the germline V gene. This CDR3 spans 16 amino acids. Trimming cost V 2 bases and J 3 bases, with 17 bases left between them. The CDR3 DNA sequence: TGTGCCAGCAGTTTACCCAGGGCCTTATTGGGCTACGAGCAGTACTTC. Protein sequence: CASSLPRALLGYEQYF.

This chain connects TRBV11-2 to TRBJ2-3; 9 nucleotides match TRBD1. Germline values: CDR1 SGHAT, CDR2 FQNNGV. The CDR3 runs to 18 residues. V lost 4 bases, J lost 0 bases, and 11 bases stayed unmatched. CDR3 sequence: CASSSGQGGRSSTDTQYF. CDR3 DNA: TGTGCCAGCAGCTCGGGACAGGGAGGGAGGTCTAGCACAGATACGCAGTATTTT.

The V and J genes are TRBV7-9 and TRBJ2-7, with 7 nucleotides matching TRBD2. This CDR3 has 14 residues. The ends lost 5 bases at V and 3 bases at J; junction bases unmatched: 7. Germline CDR1 and CDR2: SEHNR and FQNEAQ (reference sequence). The CDR3 loop is CASSGEGRRYEQYF. The CDR3 region has the DNA TGTGCCAGCAGCGGGGAGGGCCGGCGCTACGAGCAGTACTTC.

The genes are TRBV4-3 and TRBJ1-4, with 9 nucleotides matching TRBD1. The ends lost 5 bases at V and 4 bases at J; junction bases unmatched: 2. The CDR3 is 14 amino acids. From germline, CDR1 is LGHNA and CDR2 YSLEER. CDR3 protein: CASSEGQGNEKLFF. Written as DNA, the CDR3 is TGCGCCAGCAGCGAGGGACAGGGTAATGAAAAACTGTTTTTT.

The genes are TRBV27 and TRBJ2-7; TRBD1 is a possible D gene (5 bases). Trimming stripped 6 bases from V and 3 bases from J, with 18 bases between. CDR1 is MNHEY and CDR2 is SMNVEV in the germline V gene (reference sequence). This CDR3 has 15 amino acids. The CDR3 loop reads CASRPPPRALYEQYF. CDR3 DNA: TGTGCCAGCAGACCCCCCCCCAGGGCCCTCTACGAGCAGTACTTC.

In its sample, this clone was seen once. The chain couples TRBV5-6 to TRBJ2-7; D uncertain. Between the trimmed V and J ends, which lost 0 bases and 3 bases, there was a span of 10 bases. There are 14 residues in the CDR3. CDR1 is SGHDT and CDR2 is YYEEEE in the germline V gene. Written as DNA, the CDR3 is TGTGCCAGCAGCTTGGAGGCCGGAGTCTACGAGCAGTACTTC. It specifies CASSLEAGVYEQYF.

The J gene is TRBJ1-1, the V gene TRBV19; 7 bases match TRBD1. The V gene's germline CDR1 is LNHDA and CDR2 SQIVND (reference sequence). CDR3 length: 15 residues. V dropped 4 bases and J dropped 0; count of bases not matched to a gene: 5. This CDR3 is CASSKGARMNTEAFF. In DNA form, the CDR3 reads TGTGCCAGTAGTAAGGGGGCGAGGATGAACACTGAAGCTTTCTTT.

The J gene is TRBJ2-1, the V gene TRBV2; D is unclear. There are 13 residues in the CDR3. Germline values: CDR1 SNHLY, CDR2 FYNNEI. The V gene lost 4 bases and the J gene lost 7 bases, with 11 bases spanning the gap. For the CDR3, the DNA is TGTGCCAGCAGTGTCGACTTCCTAAATGAGCAGTTCTTC. Amino acids: CASSVDFLNEQFF.

The V call is TRBV2, the J call TRBJ2-3; D may be TRBD2 (5 bases). The CDR3 totals 14 residues. Trimming stripped 4 bases from V and 0 bases from J, with 8 bases between. Germline V gene lookup returns CDR1 SNHLY and CDR2 FYNNEI. The CDR3 protein is CASSAAASTDTQYF. The DNA of the CDR3 is TGTGCCAGCAGTGCAGCGGCTAGCACAGATACGCAGTATTTT. The full variable domain, rest sourced from reference TRBV2 and TRBJ2-3, is EPEVTQTPSHQVTQMGQEVILRCVPISNHLYFYWYRQILGQKVEFLVSFYNNEISEKSEIFDDQFSVERPDGSNFTLKIRSTKLEDSAMYFCASSAAASTDTQYFGPGTRLTVL.

The V and J genes are TRBV7-2 and TRBJ2-7, with a tentative D call TRBD1 (5 bases). Trimming cost V 2 bases and J 4 bases, with 12 bases left between them. CDR3 size: 14 residues. The germline V gene encodes CDR1 SGHTA and CDR2 FQGNSA. CDR3 DNA sequence: TGTGCCAGCAGCTTAAACAGGTATCGGTACGAGCAGTACTTC. It translates to CASSLNRYRYEQYF.

V and J are TRBV24-1 and TRBJ2-6; D is perhaps TRBD1 (5 bases). In germline, CDR1 is KGHDR, CDR2 SFDVKD. The CDR3 has 16 residues. V shed 2 bases and J shed 1 base, with 8 bases lying between them. The CDR3 is CATSDSAGSGANVLTF. The CDR3 nucleotides read TGTGCCACCAGTGATTCCGCAGGGTCTGGGGCCAACGTCCTGACTTTC.

The chain recombines TRBV25-1 with TRBJ1-2, with D maybe TRBD1 (5 bases). Trimming stripped 4 bases from V and 6 bases from J, with 9 bases between. The CDR3 covers 12 residues. Germline V gives CDR1 MGHDK, CDR2 SYGVNS. The CDR3 spells CASSVGGDGYTF. The CDR3 nucleotides read TGTGCCAGCAGTGTAGGAGGGGATGGCTACACCTTC.

The gene calls are TRBV5-1 and TRBJ2-2; 8 bases match TRBD2. This CDR3 is 15 amino acids long. The V segment lost 2 bases and the J segment 6 bases; nucleotides outside the gene matches: 6. CDR1 SGHRS and CDR2 YFSETQ come from the germline V gene. This CDR3 is CASSLAGVRAGELFF. The CDR3 DNA follows: TGCGCCAGCAGCTTAGCGGGAGTTCGGGCCGGGGAGCTGTTTTTT.

The J gene is TRBJ1-3, the V gene TRBV7-8; 8 bases are a match to TRBD1. The CDR3 loop spans 16 amino acids. The V and J ends lost 5 bases and 7 bases, in that order; junction bases with no gene match: 13. The V gene's germline CDR1 is SGHVS and CDR2 FQNEAQ. The CDR3, as DNA: TGTGCCAGCAGCGCCGGACCGGACAGGGCGAGGAACACCATATATTTT. Protein: CASSAGPDRARNTIYF.

The chain employs TRBV7-2 and TRBJ1-2; D might be TRBD1 (6 bases). The germline gives CDR1 SGHTA, CDR2 FQGNSA. Deletions cut 4 bases from V and 8 bases from J, with 17 bases between. CDR3 length: 14 residues. CDR3 sequence: CASSSLSTGTGYTF. CDR3 nucleotide sequence: TGTGCCAGCAGCTCGTTGTCGACAGGTACGGGCTACACCTTC.

V gene TRBV5-1 combines with J gene TRBJ1-6; 11 bases are shared with TRBD1. J was trimmed by 8 bases and V by 4 bases; bases with no gene match: 5. This CDR3 has 15 residues. In germline, CDR1 is SGHRS, CDR2 YFSETQ. This CDR3 is CASSGDRGYDSPLHF. In nucleotides, the CDR3 is TGCGCCAGCAGCGGGGACAGGGGGTACGATTCACCCCTCCACTTT.

The J gene is TRBJ1-2, the V gene TRBV6-2 or TRBV6-3; tentative D call: TRBD1 (6 bases). Germline assignment: CDR1 MNHEY and CDR2 SVGEGT. Trimming pared 5 bases from V and 2 bases from J, leaving 9 bases between. CDR3 length equals 13 residues. CDR3 region: CASSPGVNYGYTF. CDR3 DNA sequence: TGTGCCAGCAGTCCAGGGGTCAACTATGGCTACACCTTC.

This chain links TRBV5-1 with TRBJ1-5, with unresolved D. Between the trimmed V and J ends, which lost 0 bases and 4 bases, there was a span of 5 bases. Germline loops: CDR1 SGHRS, CDR2 YFSETQ. CDR3 length: 13 amino acids. CDR3 loop: CASSLDLNQPQHF. The CDR3 DNA follows: TGCGCCAGCAGCTTGGATCTGAATCAGCCCCAGCATTTT. The whole variable domain, remainder taken from reference TRBV5-1 and TRBJ1-5, is KAGVTQTPRYLIKTRGQQVTLSCSPISGHRSVSWYQQTPGQGLQFLFEYFSETQRNKGNFPGRFSGRQFSNSRSEMNVSTLELGDSALYLCASSLDLNQPQHFGDGTRLSIL.

The CDR3 here is CASSGVATGGNQPQHF. The CDR3 DNA sequence: TGTGCCAGCAGCGGAGTGGCCACAGGGGGTAATCAGCCCCAGCATTTT. The rearrangement joins TRBV4-2 to TRBJ1-5; 8 nucleotides line up with TRBD1. Trimming took 5 bases from V and 4 from J; bases not matched to a gene: 10. The CDR3 has 16 residues. Germline V gene data show CDR1 as LGHNA and CDR2 as YNFKEQ.

The V call is TRBV4-1, the J call TRBJ1-1; D gene ambiguous. Trimming shortened V by 0 bases and J by 5 bases, and 13 bases separated the two germline ends. CDR1 MGHRA and CDR2 YSYEKL come from the germline V gene. There are 15 residues in the CDR3. The CDR3 here is CASSQDRGSGTEAFF. DNA for the CDR3: TGCGCCAGCAGCCAAGATCGGGGATCGGGGACTGAAGCTTTCTTT.

The rearrangement joins TRBV5-1 to TRBJ2-1, with a weak D call TRBD2 (5 bases). The V and J ends lost 5 bases and 0 bases respectively, with 9 bases between them. The germline gives CDR1 SGHRS, CDR2 YFSETQ. The CDR3 totals 14 residues. CDR3 bases: TGCGCCAGCAGTCGTGGAGGCTCCTACAATGAGCAGTTCTTC. Protein: CASSRGGSYNEQFF.

The chain carries TRBV5-1 and TRBJ1-1; D perhaps matches TRBD1 (6 bases). There are 13 residues in the CDR3. The germline V gene encodes CDR1 SGHRS and CDR2 YFSETQ. The ends were cut back, 4 bases at V and 5 bases at J, with 12 bases in the middle. The CDR3 DNA is TGCGCCAGCAGCCCAGGAACAGGGACTGAAGCTTTCTTT. This codes for CASSPGTGTEAFF.

The rearrangement uses TRBV7-6 and TRBJ1-4; 7 bases line up with TRBD1. This CDR3 has 15 residues. J lost 7 bases, V lost 0 bases, and 5 bases had no gene match. Per germline, CDR1 SGHVS and CDR2 FNYEAQ. In DNA, the CDR3 is TGTGCCAGCAGCTTAGCCACAGGGGTTAGTGAAAAACTGTTTTTT. Its translation is CASSLATGVSEKLFF.

The CDR3 is CASSLLERAGGMYNEQFF. The CDR3 nucleotides read TGCGCCAGCAGCTTGTTAGAGAGAGCGGGAGGGATGTACAATGAGCAGTTCTTC. The chain uses TRBV5-1 and TRBJ2-1; 10 nucleotides match TRBD2. Germline V gene lookup returns CDR1 SGHRS and CDR2 YFSETQ. The CDR3 is 18 residues long. Unmatched junction bases numbered 11, after V lost 1 base and J lost 4 bases.

Remarks on this clone: The sample holds other DNA sequences that translate to the same CDR3. The chain recombines TRBV18 with TRBJ2-5, with 10 positions matching TRBD2. CDR1 and CDR2 from the germline V gene are KGHSH and LQKENI. The CDR3 runs to 16 residues. The junction had 9 bases not matched to a gene; V was cut back by 3 bases and J by 5 bases. The DNA for the CDR3 is TGTGCCAGCTCACCCCAAGCGGGAGGGCCTCAGGAGACCCAGTACTTC. As protein: CASSPQAGGPQETQYF.

V is TRBV9 and J is TRBJ2-1; 7 nucleotides line up with TRBD1. CDR1 and CDR2 from the germline V gene are SGDLS and YYNGEE. The CDR3 spans 16 residues. With 4 bases clipped from V and 6 bases from J, the junction kept 13 bases outside the gene matches. The CDR3 DNA is TGTGCCAGCAGCCCCAGGGACAGCCGGGGACGCAATGAGCAGTTCTTC. It is translated as CASSPRDSRGRNEQFF.

This clone was detected only once. Other nucleotide sequences from this sample produce the same CDR3. CDR3 DNA: TGTGCCAGTTCCCCGGGACAGAACTATGGCTACACCTTC. This encodes CASSPGQNYGYTF. The chain recombines TRBV28 with TRBJ1-2; 7 bases line up with TRBD1. There are 13 residues in the CDR3. Germline V CDR1 and CDR2: MDHEN, SYDVKM. V was clipped by 9 bases and J by 2 bases; unmatched bases: 6.

The V gene is TRBV5-1, the J gene TRBJ2-7, with 7 bases identical to TRBD2. The CDR3 extends over 17 amino acids. Germline CDR1 and CDR2: SGHRS and YFSETQ. Germline trimming cut 1 base from V and 0 bases from J; bases unmatched to any gene: 10. The CDR3 region is CASSLWPRASGSYEQYF. CDR3 DNA: TGCGCCAGCAGCTTGTGGCCTCGGGCTAGCGGCTCCTACGAGCAGTACTTC.

The chain is built from TRBV28 and TRBJ2-1, with D perhaps matching TRBD2 (6 bases). Deletions cut 2 bases from V and 3 bases from J, with 20 bases between. Germline V gives CDR1 MDHEN, CDR2 SYDVKM. The CDR3 runs 18 residues. The CDR3 loop is CASSLREVWEVSYNEQFF. In nucleotides, the CDR3 is TGTGCCAGCAGTTTAAGGGAGGTCTGGGAGGTAAGCTACAATGAGCAGTTCTTC.